This TCR beta chain was recorded in a study of shared clonotypes between healthy human individuals. General observations from the study: For naive CD4 cells, roughly 5% of clonotypes were shared across a handful of donors. Clonotypes not shared had lower generation probabilities than those common to all four donors. Naive subsets generally had larger estimated richness than memory subsets.

This CDR3 comprises 18 residues. Between the trimmed V and J ends, which lost 0 bases and 5 bases, there was a span of 24 bases. The germline V gene encodes CDR1 SGHKS and CDR2 YYEKEE (reference sequence). The authors divided CD4+ cells into CD45RA+ naive and CD45RA-negative memory subsets. Clones were read by immunoSEQ multiplex PCR, and TCRdb kept only the in-frame ones, dropping some. The table shows 2 million to 3 million clones, with roughly 93% occurring only once. Worth noting for this clone: Its matching antigen is unknown.

Sequenced: naive CD4+ T cells from PBMCs. Documented subset: CD45RA+ positively selected. The V gene is TRBV5-5, the J gene TRBJ2-7; D perhaps matches TRBD2 (6 bases). The clonotype originates from a man in his late teens or twenties in good health. Some clones in this sample may be carry-over from other donors' samples. CDR3: CASSLEPARARGGDEQYF. Here the CDR3 DNA reads TGTGCCAGCAGCTTGGAACCCGCCCGAGCTAGGGGAGGCGACGAGCAGTACTTC.